This TCR beta chain emerged from a study of blood T cell repertoires in COVID-19. Sequenced by immunoSEQ multiplex PCR; TCRdb stores in-frame clones only, minus some. Of about 210,000 clones in the sample, about 85% were seen once. Trimming left V 4 bases short and J 8 bases short, with 20 bases between. Germline V gene lookup returns CDR1 LGHNA and CDR2 YNFKEQ. The CDR3 runs to 16 residues. The chain employs TRBV4-2 and TRBJ1-4; D perhaps matches TRBD1 (6 bases). The clonotype comes from a man in his forties who had recovered from COVID-19. Source material: PBMCs or T cells enriched from blood (not recorded which). CDR3 DNA sequence: TGTGCCAGCAGCCCCCCACTCACAGGGAAAGAGGAAAAACTGTTTTTT. Translating gives CASSPPLTGKEEKLFF.